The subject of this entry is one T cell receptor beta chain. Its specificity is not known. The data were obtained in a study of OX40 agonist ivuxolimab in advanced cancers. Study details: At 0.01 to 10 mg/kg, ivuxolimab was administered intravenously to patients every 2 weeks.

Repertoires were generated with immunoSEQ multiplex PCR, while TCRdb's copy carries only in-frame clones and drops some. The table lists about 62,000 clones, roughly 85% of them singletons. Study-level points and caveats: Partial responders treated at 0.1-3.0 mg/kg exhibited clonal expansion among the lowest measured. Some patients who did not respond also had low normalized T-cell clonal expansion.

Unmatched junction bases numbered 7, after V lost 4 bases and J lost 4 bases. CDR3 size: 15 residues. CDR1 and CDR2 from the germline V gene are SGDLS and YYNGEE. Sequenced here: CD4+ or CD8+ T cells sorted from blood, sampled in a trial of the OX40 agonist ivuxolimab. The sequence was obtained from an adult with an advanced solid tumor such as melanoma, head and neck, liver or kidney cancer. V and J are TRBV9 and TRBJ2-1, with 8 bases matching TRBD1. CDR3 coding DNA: TGTGCCAGCAGCCTCGGACAGGGAGTATACAATGAGCAGTTCTTC. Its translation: CASSLGQGVYNEQFF.